The rows below give T cell receptor beta chains drawn from one sample of a study of T cell repertoires in cytomegalovirus infection. In TCRdb, the reads were re-called with MiXCR into one record per CDR3 protein. The sample contains fewer than 300,000 distinct CDR3 sequences, roughly 26% of which appear only once. Sequencing was performed on PBMCs. These receptors were taken from a human donor in good health (CMV status not recorded). Some clones in this sample may be carry-over from other donors' samples. The CDR3 runs from the conserved cysteine through the conserved F or W. D genes are given only for firm matches. Not all rows give a size; the values are once, few, many and, for expanded clones, a class.

d_gene	abundance	v_gene	j_gene	CDR3aa	CDR3nt
-	-	TRBV28	TRBJ1-5	CASSGPSVGNQPQHF	TGTGCCAGCAGCGGACCAAGCGTAGGTAATCAGCCCCAGCATTTT
-	-	TRBV3-1	TRBJ2-7	CASSQGRPAYEQYF	TGTGCCAGCAGCCAAGGCAGACCAGCCTACGAGCAGTACTTC
-	-	TRBV10-3	TRBJ2-3	CAISEGLTELTDTQYF	TGTGCCATCAGTGAGGGATTGACAGAGCTCACAGATACGCAGTATTTT
TRBD1	few	TRBV28	TRBJ2-4	CASRSTGTGANIQYF	TGTGCCAGCAGATCTACTGGGACAGGGGCGAACATTCAGTACTTC
-	few	TRBV12-3/TRBV12-4	TRBJ1-1	CASSPGGSNTEAFF	TGTGCCAGCAGCCCCGGAGGGAGCAACACTGAAGCTTTCTTT
-	many	TRBV28	TRBJ1-3	CASSFGHTIYF	TGTGCCAGCAGTTTCGGTCACACCATATATTTT
TRBD1	many	TRBV7-8	TRBJ1-5	CASSSSGQGASQPQHF	TGTGCCAGCAGCTCCTCGGGACAGGGGGCTAGTCAGCCCCAGCATTTT
-	many	TRBV7-8	TRBJ2-5	CASSVTSPETQYF	TGTGCCAGCAGCGTGACTAGTCCTGAGACCCAGTACTTC
-	-	TRBV28	TRBJ1-3	CASTPRRGKGNTIYF	TGTGCCAGCACCCCGAGGCGGGGAAAAGGAAACACCATATATTTT
-	few	TRBV2	TRBJ1-1	CARRTDATEAFF	TGTGCCAGGCGGACAGATGCAACTGAAGCTTTCTTT
TRBD1	few	TRBV20-1	TRBJ2-7	CSARKARTGVEQYF	TGCAGTGCTAGAAAGGCCCGGACAGGGGTCGAGCAGTACTTC
-	-	TRBV5-1	TRBJ2-5	CASSLEGWKTQYF	TGCGCCAGCAGCTTAGAGGGGTGGAAGACCCAGTACTTC
-	many	TRBV7-8	TRBJ1-4	CASSLNPHGSEKLFF	TGTGCCAGCAGCTTAAACCCGCATGGGAGTGAAAAACTGTTTTTT
-	many	TRBV11-2	TRBJ2-2	CASSSRPGVNTGELFF	TGTGCCAGCAGCTCGAGACCTGGGGTGAACACCGGGGAGCTGTTTTTT
-	few	TRBV5-4	TRBJ2-7	CASSWSRGTSEQYF	TGTGCCAGCAGCTGGTCCCGGGGGACGAGCGAGCAGTACTTC
-	many	TRBV11-2	TRBJ2-4	CASSLAGYNIQYF	TGTGCCAGCAGCTTAGCGGGTTATAACATTCAGTACTTC
-	-	TRBV7-2	TRBJ1-2	CASSLGPRDGYTF	TGTGCCAGCAGCTTAGGCCCCAGGGACGGCTACACCTTC
-	few	TRBV19	TRBJ2-1	CASKGWNEQFF	TGTGCCAGTAAGGGTTGGAATGAGCAGTTCTTC
-	-	TRBV5-1	TRBJ1-2	CASSPRVGYGYTF	TGCGCCAGCAGCCCAAGGGTCGGCTATGGCTACACCTTC
-	-	TRBV28	TRBJ2-2	CASSLNALGRSNTGELFF	TGTGCCAGCAGTTTGAACGCACTGGGCAGATCGAACACCGGGGAGCTGTTTTTT
TRBD2	-	TRBV7-9	TRBJ2-1	CASSPVAGVEFF	TGTGCCAGCAGCCCCGTAGCGGGAGTCGAGTTCTTC
TRBD2	-	TRBV9	TRBJ2-1	CASSASGSGNNEQFF	TGTGCCAGCAGCGCCAGTGGTAGCGGGAACAATGAGCAGTTCTTC
-	many	TRBV7-2	TRBJ2-1	CASSLDRREQFF	TGTGCCAGCAGCTTAGATCGCCGTGAGCAGTTCTTC
-	-	TRBV2	TRBJ2-1	CASSEYEQFF	TGTGCCAGCAGTGAATATGAGCAGTTCTTC